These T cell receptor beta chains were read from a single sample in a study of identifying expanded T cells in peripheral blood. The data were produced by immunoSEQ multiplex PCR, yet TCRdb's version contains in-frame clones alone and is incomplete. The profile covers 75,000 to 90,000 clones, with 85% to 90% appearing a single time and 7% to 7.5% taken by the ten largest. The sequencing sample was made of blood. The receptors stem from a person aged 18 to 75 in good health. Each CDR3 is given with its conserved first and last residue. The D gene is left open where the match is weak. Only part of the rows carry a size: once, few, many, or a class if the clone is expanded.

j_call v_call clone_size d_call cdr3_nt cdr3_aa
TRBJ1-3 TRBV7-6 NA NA TGTGCCAGCACCTTAGAAGCTGCGAAATCTGGAAACACCATATATTTT CASTLEAAKSGNTIYF
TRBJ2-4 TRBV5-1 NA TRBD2 TGCGCCAGCAGCGCAAGACTAGCGGGGGGGCTCCGCCAAAAAAACATTCAGTACTTC CASSARLAGGLRQKNIQYF
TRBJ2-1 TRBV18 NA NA TGTGCCAGCTCACCACTGGGGTACTACAATGAGCAGTTCTTC CASSPLGYYNEQFF
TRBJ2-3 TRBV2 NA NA TGTGCCAGCAGTGTTGATAGCAGAACGCAGTATTTT CASSVDSRTQYF
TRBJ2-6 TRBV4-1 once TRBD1 TGCGCCAGCAGCCAGCCCCCGGGACAGGGAACTCTTTCTGGGGCCAACGTCCTGACTTTC CASSQPPGQGTLSGANVLTF
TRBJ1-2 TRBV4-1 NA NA TGCGCCAGCAGCCCTGGTGGACAAAAGGTCTATGGCTACACCTTC CASSPGGQKVYGYTF
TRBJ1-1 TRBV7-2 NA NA TGTGCCAGCAGCTTAGGGAGGGCTGAAGCTTTCTTT CASSLGRAEAFF
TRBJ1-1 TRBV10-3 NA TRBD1 TGTGCCATCCATGGGGACAGGGGGCTTACTGAAGCTTTCTTT CAIHGDRGLTEAFF
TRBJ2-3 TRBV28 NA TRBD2 TGTGCCAGCAGAAAGAACCCGCGGGAGGGGGGCACAGATACGCAGTATTTT CASRKNPREGGTDTQYF
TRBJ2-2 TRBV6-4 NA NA TGTGCCAGCAGTGACTCGATCCGAGCCATGAACACCGGGGAGCTGTTTTTT CASSDSIRAMNTGELFF
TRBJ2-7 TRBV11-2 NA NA TGTGCCAGCAGCTTAGATATGCCTATTTACGAGCAGTACTTC CASSLDMPIYEQYF
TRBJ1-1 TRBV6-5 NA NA TGTGCCAGCAGTAACCCGGGGGGCGCTGAAGCTTTCTTT CASSNPGGAEAFF
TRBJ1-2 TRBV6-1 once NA TGTGCCAGCAGAGCCAGGGATCGGAGCTATGGCTACACCTTC CASRARDRSYGYTF
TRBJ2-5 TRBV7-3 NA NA TGTGCCAGCAGCTTAGTGGTACAAGGGACCCAGTACTTC CASSLVVQGTQYF
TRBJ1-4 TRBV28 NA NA TGTGCCAGCAGTTTACGGGGAACTAATGAAAAACTGTTTTTT CASSLRGTNEKLFF
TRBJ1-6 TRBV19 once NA TGTGCCAGTAGTCCCTGGGCAGGGCATAATTCACCCCTCCACTTT CASSPWAGHNSPLHF
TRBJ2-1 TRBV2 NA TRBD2 TGTGCCAGCAGCCCGGGACTAGCCCACTACAATGAGCAGTTCTTC CASSPGLAHYNEQFF
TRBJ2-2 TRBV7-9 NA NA TGTGCCAGCAGCTTAGTTGGTGACCACGGGGAGCTGTTTTTT CASSLVGDHGELFF
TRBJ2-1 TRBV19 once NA TGTGCCAGTAGTATAGTTGGGGGGCCCTCAGAGCAGTTCTTC CASSIVGGPSEQFF
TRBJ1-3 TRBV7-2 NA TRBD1 TGTGCCAGCAGCTTAGGGACAGGGTCTGGAAACACCATATATTTT CASSLGTGSGNTIYF
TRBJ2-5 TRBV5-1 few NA TGCGCCAGCAGCTTGCAACAGATTGGCAGACAAGAGACCCAGTACTTC CASSLQQIGRQETQYF
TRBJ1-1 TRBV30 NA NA TGTGCCTGGAGTGGCGCCGGCGGACCTGAAGCTTTCTTT CAWSGAGGPEAFF
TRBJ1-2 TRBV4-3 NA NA TGCGCCAGCAGCCAAGAGGCCCGACAGGCTAACTATGGCTACACCTTC CASSQEARQANYGYTF
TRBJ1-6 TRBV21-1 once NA TGTGCCAGCAGCAACGGAGAGGGACCGCCGAGGGGCCTTCATAATTCACCCCTCCACTTT CASSNGEGPPRGLHNSPLHF
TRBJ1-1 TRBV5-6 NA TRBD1 TGTGCCAGCAGCTCTACAGGGGGGAACACTGAAGCTTTCTTT CASSSTGGNTEAFF
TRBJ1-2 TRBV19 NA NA TGTGCCAGTAGTATAGCCGGCACCCACTATGGCTACACCTTC CASSIAGTHYGYTF
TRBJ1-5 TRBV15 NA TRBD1 TGTGCCACCAGCAATAACAGGGGAAGCAATCAGCCCCAGCATTTT CATSNNRGSNQPQHF
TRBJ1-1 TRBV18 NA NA TGTGCCAGCTCACCAGGTTCCGCGAGGGGCACTGAAGCTTTCTTT CASSPGSARGTEAFF
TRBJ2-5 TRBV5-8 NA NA TGTGCCAGCAGCCCACGACAGGAAAACCGCCGAGAGACCCAGTACTTC CASSPRQENRRETQYF
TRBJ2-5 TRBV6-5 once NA TGTGCCAGCAGTTACTGGCGGGATGAGGGGGAGACCCAGTACTTC CASSYWRDEGETQYF
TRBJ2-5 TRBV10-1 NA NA TGCGCCAGCAGTGAAGGACAACAGCAAGAGACCCAGTACTTC CASSEGQQQETQYF
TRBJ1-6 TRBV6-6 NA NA TGTGCCAGCAGTACAGGGTTGTCCTATAATTCACCCCTCCACTTT CASSTGLSYNSPLHF
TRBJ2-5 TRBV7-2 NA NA TGTGCCAGCAGCCCGACTATTCGGGAGACCCAGTACTTC CASSPTIRETQYF
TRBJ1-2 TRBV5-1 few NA TGCGCCAGCAGCTTGAGCCAAAACTATGGCTACACCTTC CASSLSQNYGYTF
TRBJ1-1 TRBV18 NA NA TGTGCCAGCTCACCAGGGACGGGACCCCAGTGGGCTTTCTTT CASSPGTGPQWAFF
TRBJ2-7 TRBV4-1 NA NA TGCGCCAGCAGCCCTAGTTCCCTCTCCTACGAGCAGTACTTC CASSPSSLSYEQYF
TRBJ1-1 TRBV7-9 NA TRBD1 TGTGCCAGCAGTTACAGGGGTAACACTGAAGCTTTCTTT CASSYRGNTEAFF
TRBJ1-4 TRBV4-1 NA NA TGCGCCAGCAGCCATTCCACCCTTCAGAAGCCCCGTGAAAAACTGTTTTTT CASSHSTLQKPREKLFF
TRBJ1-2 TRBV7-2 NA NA TGTGCCAGCAGCCCCCATCAGGGTCTGGGCTACACCTTC CASSPHQGLGYTF
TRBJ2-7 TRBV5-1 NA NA TGCGCCAGCAGCCCGGGCGGGGCTATGTCCTACGAGCAGTACTTC CASSPGGAMSYEQYF
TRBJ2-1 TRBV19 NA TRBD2 TGTGCCAGTAGTAGGGAGGGTAGGAATGAGCAGTTCTTC CASSREGRNEQFF
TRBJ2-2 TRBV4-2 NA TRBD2 TGTGCCAGCAGCCACCTCAGCGGGAGGAACACCGGGGAGCTGTTTTTT CASSHLSGRNTGELFF
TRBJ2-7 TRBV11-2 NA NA TGTGCCAGCAGCTTGGGGGGCGGGGAAGGTGGTGGCTACGAGCAGTACTTC CASSLGGGEGGGYEQYF
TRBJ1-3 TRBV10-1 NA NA TGCGCCAGCAGTGAGCCACAGGAGAAGACAGATTCTGGAAACACCATATATTTT CASSEPQEKTDSGNTIYF
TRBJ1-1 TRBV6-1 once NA TGTGCCAGCAGTGGCGCCGGGACGGTAAACACTGAAGCTTTCTTT CASSGAGTVNTEAFF
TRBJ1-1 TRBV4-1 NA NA TGCGCCAGCAGCCAAGCGGGGGGGGCGATGGTCACTGAAGCTTTCTTT CASSQAGGAMVTEAFF
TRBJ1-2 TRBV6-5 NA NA TGTGCCAGCAGTTACTCCGGCCAGAGCGATGGCTACACCTTC CASSYSGQSDGYTF
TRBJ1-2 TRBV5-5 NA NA TGTGCCAGCAGCGGATCTACCGGGACACAGATTTATGGCTACACCTTC CASSGSTGTQIYGYTF
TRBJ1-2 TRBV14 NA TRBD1 TGTGCCAGCAGCCCTCAGACAGGGGCGTTCTATGGCTACACCTTC CASSPQTGAFYGYTF
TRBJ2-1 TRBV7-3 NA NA TGTGCCAGCAGCTTAGTCAGGGTCGCGTGGTATGAGCAGTTCTTC CASSLVRVAWYEQFF
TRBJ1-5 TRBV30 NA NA TGTGCCTGGAGTGTACAGGGAGTGAGTCAGCCCCAGCATTTT CAWSVQGVSQPQHF
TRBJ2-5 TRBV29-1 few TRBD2 TGCAGCGTTGCGACTAGCTCATCAGAGACCCAGTACTTC CSVATSSSETQYF
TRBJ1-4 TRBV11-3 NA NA TGTGCCAGCAGCCGAGGATGTGGGGGAACTAATGAAAAACTGTTTTTT CASSRGCGGTNEKLFF
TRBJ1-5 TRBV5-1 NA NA TGCGCCAGCAGCTTGGATGGGGGAGGCCAGCCCCAGCATTTT CASSLDGGGQPQHF
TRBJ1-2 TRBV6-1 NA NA TGTGCCAGCAGTGAAGCTTCCCACCATGGCTACACCTTC CASSEASHHGYTF
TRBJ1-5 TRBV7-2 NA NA TGTGCCAGCAGCCTCAAGGCCCGTCAGCCCCAGCATTTT CASSLKARQPQHF
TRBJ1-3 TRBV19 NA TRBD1 TGTGCCAGTACCCGGCGGGGCGGACAGGGCCACTCTGGAAACACCATATATTTT CASTRRGGQGHSGNTIYF
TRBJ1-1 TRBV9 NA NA TGTGCCAGCAGCGTAGGGGCAGGTGAAGCTTTCTTT CASSVGAGEAFF